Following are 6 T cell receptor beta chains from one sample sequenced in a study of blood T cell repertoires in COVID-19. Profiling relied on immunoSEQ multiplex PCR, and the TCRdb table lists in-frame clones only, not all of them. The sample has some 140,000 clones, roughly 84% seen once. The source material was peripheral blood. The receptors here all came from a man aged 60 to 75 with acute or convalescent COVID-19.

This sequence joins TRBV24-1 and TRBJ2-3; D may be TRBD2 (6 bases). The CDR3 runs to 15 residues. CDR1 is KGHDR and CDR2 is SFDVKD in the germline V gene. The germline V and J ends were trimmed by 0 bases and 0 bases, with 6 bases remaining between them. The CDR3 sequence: CATSDLAGSTDTQYF. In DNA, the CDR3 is TGTGCCACCAGTGATTTGGCGGGGAGCACAGATACGCAGTATTTT.

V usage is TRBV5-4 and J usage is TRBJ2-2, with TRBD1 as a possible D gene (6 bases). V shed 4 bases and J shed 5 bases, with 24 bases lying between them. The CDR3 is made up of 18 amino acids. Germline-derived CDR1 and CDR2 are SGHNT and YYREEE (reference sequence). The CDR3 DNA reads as TGTGCCAGCAGCCCTGGCAGGGGCTCGGTCACTTTGACCGGGGAGCTGTTTTTT. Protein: CASSPGRGSVTLTGELFF.

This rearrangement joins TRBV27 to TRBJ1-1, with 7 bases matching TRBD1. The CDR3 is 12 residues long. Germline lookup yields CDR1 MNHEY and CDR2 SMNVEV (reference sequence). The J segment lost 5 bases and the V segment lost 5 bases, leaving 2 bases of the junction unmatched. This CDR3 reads CASSPQGTEAFF. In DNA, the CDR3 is TGTGCCAGCAGTCCACAGGGGACTGAAGCTTTCTTT.

The CDR3 DNA is TGTGCCAGTAGTATAGGAGGACAGGGTCGGGAGACCCAGTACTTC. It is translated as CASSIGGQGRETQYF. V is TRBV19 and J is TRBJ2-5; TRBD1 matches at 8 bases. With 1 base clipped from V and 5 bases from J, the junction kept 6 bases outside the gene matches. This CDR3 is 15 amino acids long. Germline V gene lookup returns CDR1 LNHDA and CDR2 SQIVND (reference sequence).

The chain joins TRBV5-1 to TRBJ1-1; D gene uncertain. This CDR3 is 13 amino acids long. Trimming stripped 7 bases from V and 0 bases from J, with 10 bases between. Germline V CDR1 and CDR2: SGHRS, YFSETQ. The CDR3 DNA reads TGCGCCAGCGGGGAGGACCTGAACACTGAAGCTTTCTTT. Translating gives CASGEDLNTEAFF. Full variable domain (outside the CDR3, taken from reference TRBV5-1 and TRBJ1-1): KAGVTQTPRYLIKTRGQQVTLSCSPISGHRSVSWYQQTPGQGLQFLFEYFSETQRNKGNFPGRFSGRQFSNSRSEMNVSTLELGDSALYLCASGEDLNTEAFFGQGTRLTVV.

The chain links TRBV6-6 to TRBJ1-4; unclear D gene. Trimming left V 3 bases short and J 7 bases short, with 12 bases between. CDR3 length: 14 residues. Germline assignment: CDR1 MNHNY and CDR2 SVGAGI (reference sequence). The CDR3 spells CASSYDLVGEKLFF. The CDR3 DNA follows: TGTGCCAGCAGTTATGATTTAGTCGGTGAAAAACTGTTTTTT.